This section outlines one T cell receptor (beta chain) sequence together with its context. What it binds is not known. V shed 5 bases, J shed 2 bases, and the junction held 3 bases outside the gene matches. Germline lookup yields CDR1 MNHEY and CDR2 SVGAGI. CDR3 length: 15 amino acids. This specimen comes from a study of cytomegalovirus exposure and HLA in healthy donors. General observations from the study: After further analysis at a later stage, 16,951 TCR beta sequences were associated with HLA alleles at 0.05 false discovery rate. What TCR beta sequences reportedly achieved was accurate prediction of HLA-A and HLA-B alleles in most subjects. The classifier was said to identify cytomegalovirus status with high specificity and sensitivity. The study listed some 160 cytomegalovirus-associated TCR beta chains.

PCR was performed using 60 Vbeta and 13 Jbeta primers. The method was immunoSEQ multiplex PCR; TCRdb's version includes in-frame clones alone and lacks a portion of them. Of tens of thousands of clones detected, roughly 86% appear once; the ten largest clones hold around a tenth. The sample consisted of PBMCs. The origin of this receptor is a man younger than 45 in good health and CMV-seropositive. The V call is TRBV6-5, the J call TRBJ1-6; 7 bases agree with TRBD1. Here the CDR3 reads CASSRDRTYNSPLHF. CDR3 sequence (DNA): TGTGCCAGCAGTCGGGACAGAACCTATAATTCACCCCTCCACTTT.